This entry describes one T cell receptor (beta chain). Its antigen is unknown. This sample is drawn from a study of cytomegalovirus exposure and HLA in healthy donors. V was shortened by 3 bases and J by 1 base, with 10 bases between the two germline ends. The length of the CDR3 is 15 residues. Per germline, CDR1 MDHEN and CDR2 SYDVKM. The PCR employed 60 Vbeta primers together with 13 Jbeta primers. TCRdb's table, derived via immunoSEQ multiplex PCR, lists solely in-frame clones and lacks some. This sample has about 36,000 clones, with roughly two thirds found just once. Broader study findings: Analysis was carried out at a later point, and it linked a missense DCLRE1C variant to TCR beta V- and J-gene trimming. In a later analysis, the majority of CMV-associated beta chains seemingly showed HLA restriction.

The material sequenced was PBMCs. V and J are TRBV28 and TRBJ1-3, with D possibly matching TRBD1 (6 bases). The clonotype comes from a man aged 25 to 40 in good health and CMV-seronegative. DNA of the CDR3: TGTGCCAGCAGTTTCACCAGGGGATCTGGAAACACCATATATTTT. It encodes CASSFTRGSGNTIYF.